These 26 T cell receptor beta chains originate from one sample sequenced in a study of cytomegalovirus exposure and HLA in healthy donors. The PCR was carried out with 60 Vbeta primers and 13 Jbeta primers. Measured with immunoSEQ multiplex PCR; TCRdb has only the in-frame clones, and not every one. The table lists around 220,000 clones, less than 85% of them singletons, with 0.2% to 0.25% in the top ten. Sequencing used PBMCs. The receptors shown here come from a girl aged 2 to 9 in good health and CMV-seronegative.

The rearrangement uses TRBV5-1 and TRBJ1-2; weak D call: TRBD1 (6 bases). V was pared by 3 bases and J by 0 bases, with 15 bases between. The CDR3 loop spans 16 amino acids. The germline CDR1 and CDR2 sequences are SGHRS and YFSETQ. CDR3 nucleotides: TGCGCCAGCAGCTGGGGCCCAGGGGTCGCTAACTATGGCTACACCTTC. It specifies CASSWGPGVANYGYTF.

V is TRBV13 and J is TRBJ1-2; the match to TRBD1 covers 8 bases. CDR3 length equals 16 residues. V lost 3 bases and J lost 2; bases outside the gene matches: 8. The germline V gene has CDR1 PRHDT and CDR2 FYEKMQ (reference sequence). CDR3 sequence reads: CASSFTLDRVNYGYTF. The DNA of the CDR3 is TGTGCCAGCAGCTTCACTTTGGACAGGGTGAACTATGGCTACACCTTC.

The J gene is TRBJ1-1, the V gene TRBV6-1, with unresolved D. Germline CDR1 reads MNHNS; CDR2 reads SASEGT. The V and J ends lost 6 bases and 3 bases respectively, with 11 bases between them. This CDR3 has 13 amino acids. The CDR3 here is CASRNSPYTEAFF. DNA of the CDR3: TGTGCCAGCAGGAACTCCCCATACACTGAAGCTTTCTTT.

The count of this clone is one. The junction departs from germline at one end; a sequencing error may be responsible. This rearrangement joins TRBV4-1 to TRBJ1-2, with 8 bases that match TRBD1. Germline V CDR1 and CDR2: MGHRA, YSYEKL. The CDR3 spans 14 residues. In DNA, the CDR3 is TGCGCCAGCAGGTTCATTGGGCCAGGGGGCGGCTTGGCCTTC. Translated, it gives CASRFIGPGGGLAF.

In its sample, this clone was seen once. Other DNA sequences of this sample code for an identical CDR3. The CDR3 here is CASSGGPGGGPFF. The CDR3 region has the DNA TGTGCCAGCAGTGGCGGCCCGGGTGGCGGGCCTTTCTTT. The gene calls are TRBV2 and TRBJ1-1, with unresolved D. The length of the CDR3 is 13 residues. Per germline, CDR1 SNHLY and CDR2 FYNNEI. V was pared by 4 bases and J by 12 bases, with 18 bases between.

In DNA, the CDR3 is TGCAGCGTTTCCACCGGTGCGGGAGGGCTTAATGAGCAGTTCTTC. As protein: CSVSTGAGGLNEQFF. The chain joins TRBV29-1 to TRBJ2-1; 9 nucleotides agree with TRBD2. This CDR3 comprises 15 residues. The trim removed 5 bases at V and 7 bases at J, leaving 12 bases unmatched. Germline V lookup: CDR1 SQVTM, CDR2 ANQGSEA.

V is TRBV6-5 and J is TRBJ2-7, with D tentatively TRBD1 (5 bases). V was clipped by 7 bases and J by 0 bases, with 10 bases between them. The CDR3 sequence is 13 residues long. Germline assignment: CDR1 MNHEY and CDR2 SVGAGI. CDR3 bases: TGTGCCAGCACAGGACATTCCTCCTACGAGCAGTACTTC. It translates to CASTGHSSYEQYF.

The chain recombines TRBV7-2 with TRBJ2-2, with 11 bases lining up with TRBD2. CDR3 length: 14 amino acids. Looked up from germline, CDR1 is SGHTA and CDR2 is FQGNSA. The V segment lost 8 bases and the J segment 6 bases; nucleotides outside the gene matches: 5. DNA of the CDR3: TGTGCCAGCCGTACTAGCGGGGGCCCCGGGGAGCTGTTTTTT. Encoded protein: CASRTSGGPGELFF.

This clone was detected once. The chain recombines TRBV6-1 with TRBJ1-4; the D gene is possibly TRBD1 (6 bases). Germline V CDR1 and CDR2: MNHNS, SASEGT. The ends were cut back, 4 bases at V and 9 bases at J, with 15 bases in the middle. The CDR3 consists of 14 residues. In DNA form, the CDR3 reads TGTGCCAGCAGTGTTCAGGGGAGTGGGCAAAAACTGTTTTTT. The encoded protein is CASSVQGSGQKLFF.

The chain carries TRBV5-4 and TRBJ2-5; 12 nucleotides agree with TRBD1. This CDR3 has 19 residues. From germline, CDR1 is SGHNT and CDR2 YYREEE (reference sequence). J was trimmed by 6 bases and V by 2 bases; bases with no gene match: 17. DNA for the CDR3: TGTGCCAGCAGCTTCCGGCGGGGACAGGGGGCGCCAGGTTTAAAGACCCAGTACTTC. This sequence encodes CASSFRRGQGAPGLKTQYF.

The rearrangement uses TRBV7-9 and TRBJ1-1; D unresolved. From germline, CDR1 is SEHNR and CDR2 FQNEAQ (reference sequence). V dropped 8 bases and J dropped 4 bases, with 14 bases sitting between them. This CDR3 is built from 13 residues. CDR3 DNA sequence: TGTGCCAGCCCTTCCCCAGGAAGCACTGAAGCTTTCTTT. It encodes CASPSPGSTEAFF.

Turning to this clone: The sample has other DNA sequences that encode this CDR3 too. The chain joins TRBV7-9 to TRBJ2-3; D remains ambiguous. Germline V gene sequence: CDR1 SEHNR, CDR2 FQNEAQ (reference sequence). The CDR3 is 12 residues long. Between the trimmed V and J ends, which lost 5 bases and 0 bases, there was a span of 3 bases. CDR3 region: CASSPSTDTQYF. DNA of the CDR3: TGTGCCAGCAGCCCGAGCACAGATACGCAGTATTTT.

The chain joins TRBV11-2 to TRBJ2-3; no reliable D call. This CDR3 has 15 residues. Between the trimmed V and J ends, which lost 3 bases and 0 bases, there was a span of 10 bases. Germline assignment: CDR1 SGHAT and CDR2 FQNNGV. CDR3 sequence reads: CASSLGSSSTDTQYF. DNA of the CDR3: TGTGCCAGCAGCTTGGGCAGTTCTAGCACAGATACGCAGTATTTT.

The chain recombines TRBV4-1 with TRBJ2-7, with 9 positions matching TRBD1. Per the germline V gene, CDR1 is MGHRA and CDR2 is YSYEKL. J lost 9 bases, V lost 2 bases, and 11 bases had no gene match. This CDR3 contains 15 residues. The CDR3 sequence: CASSQRPGQGDAQYF. CDR3 DNA sequence: TGCGCCAGCAGCCAACGCCCGGGACAGGGTGACGCGCAGTACTTC.

This clone was counted once. The chain carries TRBV29-1 and TRBJ2-7, with TRBD2 matching over 11 bases. V shed 6 bases and J 1 base; nucleotides not matched to a gene: 5. The CDR3 runs to 14 residues. From germline, CDR1 is SQVTM and CDR2 ANQGSEA. The CDR3 region is CSVGGLADSYEQYF. Written as DNA, the CDR3 is TGCAGCGTGGGGGGACTAGCGGATTCCTACGAGCAGTACTTC.

This chain links TRBV5-1 with TRBJ1-4; D may be TRBD1 (6 bases). Germline V gives CDR1 SGHRS, CDR2 YFSETQ. The CDR3 covers 15 residues. V was pared by 3 bases and J by 6 bases, with 15 bases between. The CDR3 protein is CASSYAGDQYEKLFF. The CDR3 DNA follows: TGCGCCAGCAGCTACGCAGGGGATCAGTATGAAAAACTGTTTTTT. The full variable domain, its missing parts supplied by reference TRBV5-1 and TRBJ1-4, is KAGVTQTPRYLIKTRGQQVTLSCSPISGHRSVSWYQQTPGQGLQFLFEYFSETQRNKGNFPGRFSGRQFSNSRSEMNVSTLELGDSALYLCASSYAGDQYEKLFFGSGTQLSVL.

This chain joins TRBV12-5 and TRBJ1-3; no clear D gene. CDR3 size: 16 residues. Germline V CDR1 and CDR2: LGHNT, FRNRAP. Trimming removed 3 bases at V and 3 bases at J, with 15 bases between. The CDR3 spells CASGLTPRPIGNTIYF. The DNA of the CDR3 is TGTGCTAGTGGTTTAACCCCCAGGCCTATTGGAAACACCATATATTTT.

The genes are TRBV5-6 and TRBJ2-7; possible D gene TRBD2, 6 bases. Trimming left V 5 bases short and J 2 bases short, with 20 bases between. The germline CDR1 and CDR2 sequences are SGHDT and YYEEEE. The CDR3 is made up of 16 amino acids. This chain's CDR3 is CASRNRIRGSPYEQYF. The CDR3, as DNA: TGTGCCAGCAGGAATCGGATCCGGGGGTCCCCCTACGAGCAGTACTTC. The full variable domain, with the rest looked up from reference TRBV5-6 and TRBJ2-7, is DAGVTQSPTHLIKTRGQQVTLRCSPKSGHDTVSWYQQALGQGPQFIFQYYEEEERQRGNFPDRFSGHQFPNYSSELNVNALLLGDSALYLCASRNRIRGSPYEQYFGPGTRLTVT.

This clone was recorded only once. CDR3 in DNA: TGTGCCAGCAGCACCAACAGGGCCCACAATGAGCAGTTCTTC. Its protein is CASSTNRAHNEQFF. The gene calls are TRBV9 and TRBJ2-1; TRBD1 is a possible D gene (6 bases). The CDR3 consists of 14 residues. Germline assignment: CDR1 SGDLS and CDR2 YYNGEE. Trimming left V 4 bases short and J 5 bases short, with 13 bases between.

This chain links TRBV2 with TRBJ2-1, with 7 bases aligning to TRBD1. The V segment lost 6 bases and the J segment 8 bases; nucleotides outside the gene matches: 4. The CDR3 runs to 12 residues. Germline V gene lookup returns CDR1 SNHLY and CDR2 FYNNEI. This chain's CDR3 is CASSQTGHEQFF. The CDR3 nucleotides are TGTGCCAGCAGCCAGACAGGGCATGAGCAGTTCTTC.

This chain connects TRBV4-1 to TRBJ1-1; TRBD1 matches at 8 bases. J was trimmed by 6 bases and V by 1 base; bases with no gene match: 1. Germline values: CDR1 MGHRA, CDR2 YSYEKL. The CDR3 runs 13 residues. The CDR3 loop is CASSQVGQAEAFF. The CDR3 DNA sequence: TGCGCCAGCAGCCAAGTGGGACAGGCTGAAGCTTTCTTT.

The genes are TRBV6-6 and TRBJ1-2; TRBD1 matches at 7 bases. The CDR3 sequence is 13 residues long. Trimming cost V 6 bases and J 3 bases; bases outside gene matches: 4. Per the germline V gene, CDR1 is MNHNY and CDR2 is SVGAGI (reference sequence). The CDR3 DNA reads TGTGCCAGCAGGCGAGACAGGGACTATGGCTACACCTTC. Amino acid sequence: CASRRDRDYGYTF.

The V and J genes are TRBV18 and TRBJ2-7, with TRBD2 identical over 8 bases. With V trimmed by 3 bases and J by 2 bases, 3 bases remained unmatched. Germline lookup yields CDR1 KGHSH and CDR2 LQKENI. The CDR3 has 14 residues. The CDR3 spells CASSPSGGTYEQYF. CDR3 nucleotide sequence: TGTGCCAGCTCACCGAGCGGGGGTACCTACGAGCAGTACTTC.

The chain recombines TRBV7-2 with TRBJ1-5, with D possibly being TRBD1 (5 bases). From germline, CDR1 is SGHTA and CDR2 FQGNSA. Deletions cut 2 bases from V and 3 bases from J, with 11 bases between. CDR3 length: 15 amino acids. Written as DNA, the CDR3 is TGTGCCAGCAGCTTATCAACAGGTGCCAATCAGCCCCAGCATTTT. The encoded protein is CASSLSTGANQPQHF.

The chain employs TRBV18 and TRBJ1-4; 8 bases are a match to TRBD1. The CDR3 contains 15 residues. Germline loops: CDR1 KGHSH, CDR2 LQKENI. Unmatched junction bases numbered 7, after V lost 2 bases and J lost 8 bases. CDR3 DNA sequence: TGTGCCAGCTCACCAGGCGGGACAGGAGGGGAAAAACTGTTTTTT. The encoded protein is CASSPGGTGGEKLFF.

The rearrangement links TRBV2 to TRBJ2-3, with TRBD1 identical over 8 bases. The CDR3 is 14 amino acids. J lost 4 bases, V lost 6 bases, and 6 bases had no gene match. The germline V gene has CDR1 SNHLY and CDR2 FYNNEI. CDR3 coding DNA: TGTGCCAGCAGGGGACAGGTTTTAGCAGATACGCAGTATTTT. This gives the protein CASRGQVLADTQYF.